The 8 T cell receptor beta chains listed next were all sequenced from one sample in a study of blood T cells in healthy people across ages (dated by TCRdb to between 2014 and 2016). Library creation used 5' RACE. Sequencing was carried out with an Illumina HiSeq 2500. A second PCR of roughly 7 to 11 cycles was performed with a sample-barcoded 5' primer and a J-beta primer mix. TCRdb reran the public reads through fastp at Q25 and MiXCR, keeping productive beta chains. Rows are combined by CDR3 protein, so each entry shows the most common genes and DNA. In all, the sample holds more than 800,000 distinct CDR3 sequences, and less than 50% of those were seen once. The ten largest clones take up under 20% of the sample. The specimen was blood. The receptor set was obtained from a woman aged 60 to 75 in good health.

The rearrangement joins TRBV20-1 to TRBJ2-7; 9 nucleotides align to TRBD1. The CDR3 has 15 amino acids. Trimming removed 3 bases from V and 4 bases from J; junction bases left unmatched: 10. Looked up from germline, CDR1 is DFQATT and CDR2 is SNEGSKA (reference sequence). CDR3 protein: CSARGTGTGIYEQYF. Written as DNA, the CDR3 is TGCAGTGCTAGGGGAACCGGGACAGGGATTTACGAGCAGTACTTC.

This sequence joins TRBV11-2 and TRBJ2-6, with 9 bases identical to TRBD1. The V gene end was trimmed by 6 bases and the J gene end by 1 base; junction bases not matched to a gene: 7. Germline lookup yields CDR1 SGHAT and CDR2 FQNNGV. The CDR3 contains 17 residues. CDR3 in amino acids: CASSPTGGVSGANVLTF. CDR3 nucleotide sequence: TGTGCCAGCAGTCCTACAGGGGGCGTATCTGGGGCCAACGTCCTGACTTTC.

The V and J genes are TRBV7-2 and TRBJ2-4, with 9 nucleotides matching TRBD1. There are 18 residues in the CDR3. V lost 5 bases and J lost 1; bases outside the gene matches: 12. Germline CDR1 SGHTA, CDR2 FQGNSA. Here the CDR3 reads CASSPGTGFPGAKNIQYF. For the CDR3, the DNA is TGTGCCAGCAGCCCCGGGACAGGGTTTCCAGGGGCCAAAAACATTCAGTACTTC.

This clonotype showed up just a few times. The genes are TRBV3-1 and TRBJ2-6; D is undetermined. CDR3 length: 15 residues. The V gene lost 4 bases and the J gene lost 0 bases, with 7 bases spanning the gap. Germline assignment: CDR1 LGHDT and CDR2 YNNKEL (reference sequence). CDR3 sequence (DNA): TGTGCCAGCAGCCGCAGCTTCTCTGGGGCCAACGTCCTGACTTTC. It specifies CASSRSFSGANVLTF.

This clonotype was observed a few times. The V call is TRBV29-1, the J call TRBJ2-1; 7 bases fit TRBD1. Looked up from germline, CDR1 is SQVTM and CDR2 is ANQGSEA. Losses at the gene ends were 6 bases for V and 7 bases for J; bases not matched to a gene: 9. There are 13 residues in the CDR3. CDR3 amino acids: CSVRTGRINEQFF. DNA of the CDR3: TGCAGCGTGCGGACAGGTAGAATAAATGAGCAGTTCTTC.

The chain joins TRBV28 to TRBJ2-3, with TRBD1 matching over 12 bases. The V gene end was trimmed by 6 bases and the J gene end by 8 bases; junction bases not matched to a gene: 9. The CDR3 sequence is 15 residues long. Germline values: CDR1 MDHEN, CDR2 SYDVKM. The CDR3, as DNA: TGTGCCAGCAGCTCCAGGGACAGGGGGCTTCCTACGCAGTATTTT. Its translation: CASSSRDRGLPTQYF.

This clonotype was seen only a few times. This chain joins TRBV6-2 or TRBV6-3 and TRBJ2-1; D not resolved. Germline V gene data show CDR1 as MNHEY and CDR2 as SVGEGT. Trimming removed 8 bases from V and 10 bases from J, with 15 bases in between. The CDR3 is 12 amino acids. The CDR3 region is CASGDFLKEQFF. CDR3 coding DNA: TGTGCCAGCGGTGACTTCCTCAAGGAGCAGTTCTTC.

The chain combines TRBV6-2 or TRBV6-3 with TRBJ1-5; possibly TRBD1 for D (5 bases). CDR1 and CDR2 (germline): MNHEY, SVGEGT. The V end was cut by 5 bases, the J end by 5 bases, with 13 bases between. There are 14 residues in the CDR3. The DNA of the CDR3 is TGTGCCAGCAGTCCCAGGGATTACTATCAGCCCCAGCATTTT. Translated, it gives CASSPRDYYQPQHF.